This T cell receptor beta chain comes out of a study of blood T cell repertoires in COVID-19. Data came from immunoSEQ multiplex PCR; TCRdb stores just in-frame clones and leaves some out. This sample has tens of thousands of clones, with about 89% found just once. Germline V lookup: CDR1 SGHRS, CDR2 YFSETQ. This CDR3 is built from 14 residues. Deletions cut 1 base from V and 1 base from J, with 8 bases between. The origin of this receptor is a man in his fifties or sixties with acute or convalescent COVID-19. The sample comprised peripheral blood. The V gene is TRBV5-1, the J gene TRBJ2-5; D not certain. CDR3 in DNA: TGCGCCAGCAGCTTGACAGCCGGCCAAGAGACCCAGTACTTC. Its protein is CASSLTAGQETQYF.